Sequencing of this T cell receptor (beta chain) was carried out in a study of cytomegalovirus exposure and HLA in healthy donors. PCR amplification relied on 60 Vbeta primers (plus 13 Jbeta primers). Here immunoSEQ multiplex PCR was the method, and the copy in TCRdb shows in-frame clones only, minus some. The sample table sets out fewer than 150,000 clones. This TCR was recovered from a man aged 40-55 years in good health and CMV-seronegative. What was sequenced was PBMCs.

CDR3 coding DNA: TGTGCCAGCAGACAGACCGGGACTGTGCCAAACACAGATACGCAGTATTTT. Protein: CASRQTGTVPNTDTQYF. This sequence joins TRBV7-8 and TRBJ2-3, with a possible D match to TRBD2 (6 bases). CDR3 length equals 17 residues. CDR1 is SGHVS and CDR2 is FQNEAQ in the germline V gene. The ends were cut back, 6 bases at V and 2 bases at J, with 21 bases in the middle.